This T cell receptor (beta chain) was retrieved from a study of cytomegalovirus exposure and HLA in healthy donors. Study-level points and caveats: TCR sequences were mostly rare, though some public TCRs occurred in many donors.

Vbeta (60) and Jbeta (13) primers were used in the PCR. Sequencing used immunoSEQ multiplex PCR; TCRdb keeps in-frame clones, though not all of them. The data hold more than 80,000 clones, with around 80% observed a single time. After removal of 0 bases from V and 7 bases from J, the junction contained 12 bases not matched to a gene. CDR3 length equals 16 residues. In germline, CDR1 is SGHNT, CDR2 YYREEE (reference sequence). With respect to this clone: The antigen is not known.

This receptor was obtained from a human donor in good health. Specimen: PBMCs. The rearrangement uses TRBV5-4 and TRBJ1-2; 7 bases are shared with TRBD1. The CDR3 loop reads CASSLGTDRVSGGYTF. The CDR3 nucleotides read TGTGCCAGCAGCTTGGGAACCGACAGGGTCAGTGGTGGCTACACCTTC.